The entry below gives a single T cell receptor (beta chain) sequence along with its context. Only in-frame clones appear in the TCRdb table, and some are missing; sequencing was by immunoSEQ multiplex PCR. The repertoire holds some 89,000 clones, with 94% as singletons. The germline V and J ends were trimmed by 0 bases and 9 bases, with 19 bases remaining between them. The germline V gene encodes CDR1 SGDLS and CDR2 YYNGEE. The CDR3 has 16 residues. The sample belongs to a study of T cell changes during pregnancy in multiple sclerosis. The rearrangement joins TRBV9 to TRBJ2-1; D is perhaps TRBD1 (5 bases). The TCR was taken from a female donor with multiple sclerosis, enrolled in a pregnancy study. The input for sequencing was peripheral blood, taken in the third trimester of pregnancy. The DNA of the CDR3 is TGTGCCAGCAGCGTAGGTGGTCCCTTGGGGCCTCCTGAGCAGTTCTTC. Translation gives CASSVGGPLGPPEQFF.